The entry that follows covers one T cell receptor (beta chain) sequence. The antigen is unknown. The amount of total RNA extracted per sample was at least 6 micrograms. This sample stems from a study of blood T cells in healthy people across ages. Overall study findings and caveats: No one knew whether donors had CMV, which possibly confounded expanded clonotype changes. With age, beta diversity per million T cells declined roughly linearly, significantly by 40 to 50. Total diversity from one million sequenced T cells was likely underestimated.

Using a J-beta primer mix together with a sample-barcoded 5' primer, a second PCR was run for roughly 7 to 11 cycles. In TCRdb, the 5' RACE reads were re-called with MiXCR into one record per CDR3 protein. Found here are approximately 730,000 distinct CDR3 sequences, about 42% of them singletons; the top ten hold more than 20%. The source material was blood. This receptor was taken from a woman aged 60-75 years in good health.

CDR3 amino acids: CASSNQTIYNTEAFF. The CDR3 region has the DNA TGTGCCAGCAGCAATCAAACAATTTACAACACTGAAGCTTTCTTT. The chain joins TRBV21-1 to TRBJ1-1. TRBV21-1 is listed as a pseudogene. This CDR3 spans 15 amino acids.